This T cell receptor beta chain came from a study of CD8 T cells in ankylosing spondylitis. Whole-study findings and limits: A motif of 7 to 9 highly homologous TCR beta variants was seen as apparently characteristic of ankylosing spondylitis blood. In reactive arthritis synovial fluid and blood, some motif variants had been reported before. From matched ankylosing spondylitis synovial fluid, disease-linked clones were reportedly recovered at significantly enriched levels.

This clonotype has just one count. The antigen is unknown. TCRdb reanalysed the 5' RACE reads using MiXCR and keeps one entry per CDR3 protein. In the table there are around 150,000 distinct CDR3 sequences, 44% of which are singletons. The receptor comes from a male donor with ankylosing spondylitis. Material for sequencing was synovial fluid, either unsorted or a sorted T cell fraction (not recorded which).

CDR3 loop: CASSLFGQLYYHQETQYF. In DNA, the CDR3 is TGCGCCAGCAGCTTGTTCGGACAGCTCTACTACCATCAAGAGACCCAGTACTTC. The J gene is TRBJ2-5, the V gene TRBV5-1; maybe TRBD1 (6 bases). Germline V CDR1 and CDR2: SGHRS, YFSETQ. The ends were cut back, 1 base at V and 2 bases at J, with 21 bases in the middle. The CDR3 runs 18 residues.